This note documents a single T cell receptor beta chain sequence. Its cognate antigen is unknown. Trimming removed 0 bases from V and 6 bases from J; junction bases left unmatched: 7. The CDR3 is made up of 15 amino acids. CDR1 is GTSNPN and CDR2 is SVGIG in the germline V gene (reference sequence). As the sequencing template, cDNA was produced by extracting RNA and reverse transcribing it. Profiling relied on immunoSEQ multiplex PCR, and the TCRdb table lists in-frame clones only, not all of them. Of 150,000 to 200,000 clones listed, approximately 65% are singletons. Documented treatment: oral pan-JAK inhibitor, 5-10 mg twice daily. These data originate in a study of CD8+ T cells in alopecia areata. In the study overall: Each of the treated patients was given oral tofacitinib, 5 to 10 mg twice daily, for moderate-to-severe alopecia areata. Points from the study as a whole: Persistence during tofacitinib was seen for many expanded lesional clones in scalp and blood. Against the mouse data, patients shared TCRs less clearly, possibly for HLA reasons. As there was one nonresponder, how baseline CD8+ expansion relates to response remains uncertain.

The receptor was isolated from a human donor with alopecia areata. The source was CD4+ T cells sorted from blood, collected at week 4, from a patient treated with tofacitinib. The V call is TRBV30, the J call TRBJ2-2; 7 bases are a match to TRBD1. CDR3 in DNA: TGTGCCTGGAGTGTACTCATACAGGGGTCCGGGGAGCTGTTTTTT. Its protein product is CAWSVLIQGSGELFF.